The present T cell receptor (beta chain) was sequenced within a study of early T cells in non-severe SARS-CoV-2 infection. The CDR3 is 13 amino acids. Trimming removed 3 bases from V and 5 bases from J, with 10 bases in between. TCRdb used MiXCR to reprocess the 5' RACE reads, holding one entry per CDR3 protein. In the table there are approximately 40,000 distinct CDR3 sequences, 6% to 7% of which are singletons. Material: whole blood, obtained at baseline. This sequence originates from an adult who was a healthcare worker with PCR-confirmed SARS-CoV-2 infection or an uninfected control (not recorded which). This chain joins TRBV12-3 or TRBV12-4 and TRBJ2-5, with TRBD1 as a possible D gene (6 bases). In DNA form, the CDR3 reads TGTGCCAGCAGTTTCGAGGGGGTGGAGACCCAGTACTTC. Protein: CASSFEGVETQYF.